Each of the 2 T cell receptor beta chains below was sequenced from the same sample in a study of T cells after yellow fever vaccination. TCRdb re-analysed the 5' RACE reads in MiXCR, keeping a single row per CDR3 protein. Here the sample spans 120,000 or so distinct CDR3 sequences, 12% to 15% being singletons. Material: CD8+ T cells sorted from PBMCs, obtained 5 days after the yellow fever booster vaccination. The receptors stem from a man younger than 35 who received the YFV17D yellow fever vaccine.

This clonotype occurred a few times. V gene TRBV6-2 or TRBV6-3 combines with J gene TRBJ2-4, with a tentative D call TRBD1 (5 bases). Germline-derived CDR1 and CDR2 are MNHEY and SVGEGT. This CDR3 has 20 residues. Trimming pared 0 bases from V and 1 base from J, leaving 22 bases between. The chain's CDR3 is CASSYSTVRANSVAKNIQYF. The CDR3 coding sequence is TGTGCCAGCAGTTACTCGACTGTCAGGGCAAACTCCGTCGCCAAAAACATTCAGTACTTC.

The table lists this clonotype with a few counts. The V call is TRBV4-1, the J call TRBJ2-2; 14 bases align to TRBD2. The CDR3 covers 19 residues. The trim removed 3 bases at V and 7 bases at J, leaving 13 bases unmatched. Germline-derived CDR1 and CDR2 are MGHRA and YSYEKL. This CDR3 reads CASSHPGGLAGAKGGELFF. Written as DNA, the CDR3 is TGCGCCAGCAGCCACCCAGGGGGACTAGCGGGAGCGAAGGGCGGGGAGCTGTTTTTT.